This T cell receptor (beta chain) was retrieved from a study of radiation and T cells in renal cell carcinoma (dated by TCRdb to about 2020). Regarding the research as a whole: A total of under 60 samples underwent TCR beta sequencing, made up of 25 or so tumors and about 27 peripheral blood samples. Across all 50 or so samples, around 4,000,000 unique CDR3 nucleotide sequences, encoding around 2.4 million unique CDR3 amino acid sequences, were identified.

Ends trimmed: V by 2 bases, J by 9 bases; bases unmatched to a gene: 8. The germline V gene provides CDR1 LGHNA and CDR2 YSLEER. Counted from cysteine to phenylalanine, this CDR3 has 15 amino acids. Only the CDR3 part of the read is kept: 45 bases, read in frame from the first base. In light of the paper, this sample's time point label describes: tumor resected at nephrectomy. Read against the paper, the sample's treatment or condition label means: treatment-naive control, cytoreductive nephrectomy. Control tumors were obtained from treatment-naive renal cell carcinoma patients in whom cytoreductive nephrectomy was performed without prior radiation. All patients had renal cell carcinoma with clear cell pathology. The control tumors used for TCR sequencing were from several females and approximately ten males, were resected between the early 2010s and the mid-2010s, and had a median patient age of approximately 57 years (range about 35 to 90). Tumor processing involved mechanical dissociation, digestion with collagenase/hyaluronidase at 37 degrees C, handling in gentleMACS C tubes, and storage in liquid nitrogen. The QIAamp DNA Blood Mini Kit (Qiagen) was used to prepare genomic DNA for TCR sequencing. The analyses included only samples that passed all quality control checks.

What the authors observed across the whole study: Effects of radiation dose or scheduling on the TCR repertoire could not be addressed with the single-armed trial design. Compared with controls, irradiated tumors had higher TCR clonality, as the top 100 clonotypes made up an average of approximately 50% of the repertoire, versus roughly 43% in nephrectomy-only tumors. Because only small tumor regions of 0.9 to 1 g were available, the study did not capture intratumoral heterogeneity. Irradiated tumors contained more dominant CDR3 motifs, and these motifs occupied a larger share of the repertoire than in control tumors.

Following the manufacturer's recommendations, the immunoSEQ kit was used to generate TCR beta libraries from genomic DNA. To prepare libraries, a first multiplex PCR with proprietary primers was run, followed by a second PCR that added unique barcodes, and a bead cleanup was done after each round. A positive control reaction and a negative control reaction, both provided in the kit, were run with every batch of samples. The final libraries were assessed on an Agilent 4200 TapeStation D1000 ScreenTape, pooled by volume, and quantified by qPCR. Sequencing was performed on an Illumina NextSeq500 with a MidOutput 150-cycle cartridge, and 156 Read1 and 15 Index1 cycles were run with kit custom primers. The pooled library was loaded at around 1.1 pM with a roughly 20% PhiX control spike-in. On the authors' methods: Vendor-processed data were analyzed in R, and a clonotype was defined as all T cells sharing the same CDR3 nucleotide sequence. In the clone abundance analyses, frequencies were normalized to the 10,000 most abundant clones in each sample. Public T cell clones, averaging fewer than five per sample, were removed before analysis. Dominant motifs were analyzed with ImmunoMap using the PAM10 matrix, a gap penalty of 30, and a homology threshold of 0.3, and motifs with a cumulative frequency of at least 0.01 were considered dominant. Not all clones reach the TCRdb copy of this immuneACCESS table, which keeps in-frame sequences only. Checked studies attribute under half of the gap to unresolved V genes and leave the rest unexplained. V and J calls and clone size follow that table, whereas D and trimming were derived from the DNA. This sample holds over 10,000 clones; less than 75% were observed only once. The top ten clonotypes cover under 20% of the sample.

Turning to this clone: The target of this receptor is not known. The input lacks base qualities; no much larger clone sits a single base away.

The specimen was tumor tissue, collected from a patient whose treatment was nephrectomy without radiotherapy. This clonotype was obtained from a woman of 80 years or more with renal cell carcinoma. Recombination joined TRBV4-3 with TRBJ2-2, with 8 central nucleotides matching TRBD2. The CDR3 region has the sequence CASSQFTSGPRELFF. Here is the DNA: TGCGCCAGCAGCCAATTTACTAGCGGCCCCCGGGAGCTGTTTTTT.